The rows below give T cell receptor beta chains drawn from one sample of a study of human T cells and chemical hapten exposure. From the RACE reads, TCRdb called clonotypes with MiXCR, one entry per CDR3 protein. The data hold 70,000 to 85,000 distinct CDR3 sequences, with over 8.5% observed a single time. Sequenced input: whole blood. These receptors all come from a male donor in good health. Some clones in this sample may be carry-over from other donors' samples. CDR3s include the opening cysteine and the closing phenylalanine or tryptophan. D genes are given only for firm matches. Expanded clones are given a class, and other clones once, few, many or no size at all.

J	V	D	size	DNA	CDR3
TRBJ2-7	TRBV6-5	-	many	TGTGCCAGCAGTTCCTTTAGCGGCTACGAGCAGTACTTC	CASSSFSGYEQYF
TRBJ2-7	TRBV20-1	-	many	TGCAGTGCTAGACCCACTAGCCACGAGCAGTACTTC	CSARPTSHEQYF
TRBJ2-3	TRBV14	TRBD2	many	TGTGCCAGCAGCCCGTATAGCGGGAGAACAGATACGCAGTATTTT	CASSPYSGRTDTQYF
TRBJ1-1	TRBV6-5	TRBD1	-	TGTGCCAGCAGATACCGGGGACAGGGCACTGAAGCTTTCTTT	CASRYRGQGTEAFF
TRBJ2-2	TRBV7-2	-	few	TGTGCCAGCAGCAGGACAGTTGACACCGGGGAGCTGTTTTTT	CASSRTVDTGELFF
TRBJ2-5	TRBV2	-	few	TGTGCCAGCAGTGGGACTTCGGAGACCCAGTACTTC	CASSGTSETQYF
TRBJ2-1	TRBV15	TRBD2	many	TGTGCCACCAGCAATAGCGGGAGGGCCAGGGATGAGCAGTTCTTC	CATSNSGRARDEQFF
TRBJ1-1	TRBV7-3	-	few	TGTGCCAGCAGCTTAGGAGCACAGCAGAACACTGAAGCTTTCTTT	CASSLGAQQNTEAFF
TRBJ2-7	TRBV6-5	-	few	TGTGCCAGCAGCTGGGGACGTGGGAACGAGCAGTACTTC	CASSWGRGNEQYF
TRBJ2-2	TRBV6-2/TRBV6-3	-	few	TGTGCCAGCAGTTACTCCTACACCGGGGAGCTGTTTTTT	CASSYSYTGELFF
TRBJ1-1	TRBV11-1	-	-	TGTGCCAGCAGCTTAGGAGTAACAGCCTCGAACACTGAAGCTTTCTTT	CASSLGVTASNTEAFF
TRBJ2-3	TRBV11-2	TRBD2	few	TGTGCCAGCAGCTTAGATCAGCGGGAGTTCGGAGATACGCAGTATTTT	CASSLDQREFGDTQYF
TRBJ1-4	TRBV4-2	TRBD1	many	TGTGCCAGCAGCCAAGCCGGGACAGGCGCAACTAATGAAAAACTGTTTTTT	CASSQAGTGATNEKLFF
TRBJ1-5	TRBV27	TRBD1	few	TGTGCCAGCAGTTCAGGACAGGAGCACCAGCCCCAGCATTTT	CASSSGQEHQPQHF
TRBJ1-5	TRBV5-8	-	few	TGTGCCAGCAGCCCGGTCGGCTTCCGGAGGGGCTATAGCAATCAGCCCCAGCATTTT	CASSPVGFRRGYSNQPQHF
TRBJ2-2	TRBV12-3/TRBV12-4	TRBD2	few	TGTGCCAGCAGTTTAGCGGCCTTCGAGGGAGGGTACGGCGGGGAGCTGTTTTTT	CASSLAAFEGGYGGELFF
TRBJ2-3	TRBV10-3	TRBD1	-	TGTGCCATCTCAGACGGGACAGGGGGCACAGATACGCAGTATTTT	CAISDGTGGTDTQYF
TRBJ2-1	TRBV11-1	TRBD2	-	TGTGCCAGCAGCTTACGCGGGGGGCCAGACAATGAGCAGTTCTTC	CASSLRGGPDNEQFF
TRBJ1-5	TRBV12-3/TRBV12-4	TRBD1	few	TGTGCCAGCAGCCAGAGACAGGGTTCGGTTCAGCCCCAGCATTTT	CASSQRQGSVQPQHF
TRBJ1-5	TRBV6-2/TRBV6-3	-	many	TGTGCCAGCAGCCTAAAATTCGGCCAGCCCCAGCATTTT	CASSLKFGQPQHF
TRBJ1-1	TRBV20-1	TRBD1	few	TGCAGTGCTAGGGGGGGGACAGGGGGCACTGAAGCTTTCTTT	CSARGGTGGTEAFF
TRBJ1-2	TRBV7-2	-	-	TGTGCCAGCAGCTTAAAGTTCCCGTCCTATGGCTACACCTTC	CASSLKFPSYGYTF
TRBJ2-4	TRBV12-3/TRBV12-4	TRBD2	many	TGTGCCAGCAGTGGCGGGAGGGCCGGAAACATTCAGTACTTC	CASSGGRAGNIQYF